The 8 T cell receptor beta chains below all came from one sample that was sequenced in a study of CD8 T cells in ankylosing spondylitis. Overall study findings and caveats: About 8 highly homologous variants made up a TCR beta motif, and this motif appeared characteristic of ankylosing spondylitis blood.

MiXCR, applied by TCRdb to the 5' RACE reads, yields one record per CDR3 protein. The sample has a few hundred thousand distinct CDR3 sequences; about 20% are singletons. What these receptors recognize is not known. Source material: blood, either unsorted or a sorted T cell fraction (not recorded which). These receptors were taken from a male donor with ankylosing spondylitis.

In its sample, this clonotype was seen a few times. The chain carries TRBV28 and TRBJ2-3, with D uncertain. Germline V gene data show CDR1 as MDHEN and CDR2 as SYDVKM. The V end lost 3 bases, the J end lost 2 bases, and 12 bases lay between the germline ends. This CDR3 is 15 amino acids long. CDR3 nucleotide sequence: TGTGCCAGCAGTTTGAACCTTCCCTTCACAGATACGCAGTATTTT. This translates into CASSLNLPFTDTQYF.

This clonotype was counted a single time. The V gene is TRBV6-2 or TRBV6-3, the J gene TRBJ2-1, with D uncertain. Deletions cut 5 bases from V and 8 bases from J, with 7 bases between. The germline CDR1 and CDR2 sequences are MNHEY and SVGEGT. This CDR3 is 11 amino acids long. The CDR3 coding sequence is TGTGCCAGCAGTCAGAAGCATGAGCAGTTCTTC. This gives the protein CASSQKHEQFF.

This rearrangement joins TRBV5-5 to TRBJ2-2; D gene uncertain. Germline V CDR1 and CDR2: SGHKS, YYEKEE (reference sequence). The germline V and J ends were trimmed by 4 bases and 4 bases, with 14 bases remaining between them. This CDR3 is built from 15 residues. The CDR3 region is CASSLVWGFTGELFF. The DNA for the CDR3 is TGTGCCAGCAGCCTAGTCTGGGGTTTCACCGGGGAGCTGTTTTTT. The full variable domain, in which reference TRBV5-5 and TRBJ2-2 provide the parts outside the CDR3, is DAGVTQSPTHLIKTRGQQVTLRCSPISGHKSVSWYQQVLGQGPQFIFQYYEKEERGRGNFPDRFSARQFPNYSSELNVNALLLGDSALYLCASSLVWGFTGELFFGEGSRLTVL.

This clonotype occurred many times. The rearrangement joins TRBV7-8 to TRBJ2-1; TRBD2 matches at 7 bases. CDR1 is SGHVS and CDR2 is FQNEAQ in the germline V gene. This CDR3 region has 15 residues. V was pared by 1 base and J by 6 bases, with 6 bases of the junction left unmatched. CDR3 residues: CASSLGGGRANEQFF. The CDR3 DNA is TGTGCCAGCAGCTTAGGAGGTGGGAGGGCCAATGAGCAGTTCTTC.

The chain is built from TRBV12-3 or TRBV12-4 and TRBJ2-1, with D perhaps matching TRBD2 (6 bases). The CDR3 is 14 amino acids. V was pared by 4 bases and J by 8 bases, with 15 bases between. For the CDR3, the DNA is TGTGCCAGCAGTTGGGAGGAGGCCCGCGATGAGCAGTTCTTC. Protein product: CASSWEEARDEQFF.

This clonotype was seen a handful of times. The chain recombines TRBV20-1 with TRBJ2-5, with 7 bases fitting TRBD1. After removal of 1 base from V and 2 bases from J, the junction contained 7 bases not matched to a gene. Germline V CDR1 and CDR2: DFQATT, SNEGSKA (reference sequence). The CDR3 is made up of 15 amino acids. CDR3 in amino acids: CSARGGTGEQETQYF. For the CDR3, the DNA is TGCAGTGCTAGAGGAGGTACAGGGGAACAAGAGACCCAGTACTTC.

The V and J genes are TRBV4-2 and TRBJ2-5; D remains unclear. This CDR3 contains 16 residues. CDR1 LGHNA and CDR2 YNFKEQ come from the germline V gene. The V end was cut by 0 bases, the J end by 0 bases, with 11 bases between. This chain's CDR3 is CASSQERLANQETQYF. The DNA for the CDR3 is TGTGCCAGCAGCCAAGAAAGGTTGGCGAACCAAGAGACCCAGTACTTC.

This clonotype came up a few times. J is TRBJ1-1 and V is TRBV10-3, with 9 positions matching TRBD1. CDR3 length: 14 residues. The germline V gene encodes CDR1 ENHRY and CDR2 SYGVKD. Trimming at V came to 7 bases and at J to 0 bases, leaving 3 bases not matched to a gene. The CDR3, as DNA: TGTGCCATCACCCGGGACAGGGTGAACACTGAAGCTTTCTTT. Translating it yields CAITRDRVNTEAFF.